A selection of T cell receptor beta chains follows, all from one sample in a study of T-cell reconstitution after alpha-beta-depleted transplantation in children. From the PCR reads, TCRdb called clonotypes with MiXCR, one entry per CDR3 protein. This sample has a few hundred thousand distinct CDR3 sequences, with 10% found just once. Source: PBMCs from the stem cell graft donor, taken from the stem cell graft. These receptor sequences come from a human donor who donated a stem cell graft to a child with acute lymphoblastic leukemia. CDR3s include the opening cysteine and the closing phenylalanine or tryptophan. A D gene is named only where the DNA matches it firmly. The size entry is marked missing in some rows and otherwise reads once, few, many or a size class.

j_call cdr3_length clone_size d_call v_call cdr3_aa cdr3_nt
TRBJ1-1 14 few - TRBV27 CASSFTGFGPEAFF TGTGCCAGCAGTTTTACGGGTTTCGGGCCTGAAGCTTTCTTT
TRBJ2-1 15 few TRBD2 TRBV6-1 CASRGLAGGYNEQFF TGTGCCAGCAGAGGACTAGCGGGAGGCTACAATGAGCAGTTCTTC
TRBJ2-2 15 many - TRBV5-5 CASSLLATNTGELFF TGTGCCAGCAGCTTGTTGGCGACCAACACCGGGGAGCTGTTTTTT
TRBJ1-1 16 - TRBD1 TRBV19 CASMEGQGRGNTEAFF TGTGCCAGTATGGAGGGACAGGGCAGGGGGAACACTGAAGCTTTCTTT
TRBJ1-1 14 - TRBD1 TRBV10-3 CAIRNPGQMTEAFF TGTGCCATCAGGAACCCGGGACAGATGACTGAAGCTTTCTTT
TRBJ2-1 17 - - TRBV4-2 CASSQDPQSGSSNEQFF TGTGCCAGCAGCCAAGATCCTCAAAGCGGGTCGAGCAATGAGCAGTTCTTC
TRBJ2-5 13 few - TRBV7-9 CASSGVRGETQYF TGTGCCAGCAGCGGGGTGAGGGGGGAGACCCAGTACTTC
TRBJ2-1 14 - - TRBV15 CATSRPGYGNEQFF TGTGCCACCAGCAGACCAGGATATGGGAATGAGCAGTTCTTC
TRBJ2-1 13 few TRBD1 TRBV5-1 CASSSQGAGEQFF TGCGCCAGCAGCTCCCAGGGGGCAGGTGAGCAGTTCTTC
TRBJ2-7 14 - - TRBV6-1 CASSNDRFSYEQYF TGTGCCAGCAGCAACGACAGATTCTCCTACGAGCAGTACTTC
TRBJ2-7 15 - TRBD1 TRBV4-1 CASSQDGTGWYEQYF TGCGCCAGCAGCCAAGATGGGACAGGGTGGTACGAGCAGTACTTC
TRBJ1-1 11 few - TRBV29-1 CSVGGRGEAFF TGCAGCGTTGGGGGCAGGGGCGAAGCTTTCTTT
TRBJ2-5 15 few TRBD1 TRBV5-6 CASSSWTGSQETQYF TGTGCCAGCAGCAGCTGGACAGGGAGCCAAGAGACCCAGTACTTC
TRBJ2-1 13 - - TRBV7-2 CASSSYMADEQFF TGTGCCAGCAGCTCATATATGGCCGATGAGCAGTTCTTC
TRBJ1-1 13 few - TRBV11-3 CASSLAGTDEAFF TGTGCCAGCAGCTTAGCCGGGACGGACGAAGCTTTCTTT
TRBJ2-2 17 few - TRBV5-5 CASSPEQGPVNTGELFF TGTGCCAGCAGCCCCGAACAAGGCCCCGTTAACACCGGGGAGCTGTTTTTT
TRBJ2-7 13 - - TRBV4-3 CASSQGDDYEQYF TGCGCCAGCAGCCAAGGGGATGACTACGAGCAGTACTTC
TRBJ2-1 14 many TRBD2 TRBV20-1 CSASWAGDHNEQFF TGCAGTGCTAGTTGGGCGGGAGACCACAATGAGCAGTTCTTC
TRBJ2-7 15 few - TRBV7-9 CASSLNGGSPYEQYF TGTGCCAGCAGCTTAAATGGGGGGTCGCCCTACGAGCAGTACTTC
TRBJ1-3 12 - - TRBV29-1 CSVAGSGNTIYF TGCAGCGTAGCAGGGTCAGGAAACACCATATATTTT
TRBJ2-7 15 - - TRBV28 CATGPRLSPSYEQYF TGTGCCACCGGGCCCAGGCTTTCACCTTCCTACGAGCAGTACTTC
TRBJ2-7 16 - TRBD2 TRBV10-3 CAISESPGTSFYEQYF TGTGCCATCAGTGAGTCGCCCGGGACTAGCTTCTACGAGCAGTACTTC
TRBJ2-1 15 - TRBD2 TRBV20-1 CSARKVAGGYNEQFF TGCAGTGCTAGAAAAGTAGCGGGAGGCTACAATGAGCAGTTCTTC
TRBJ2-3 14 - - TRBV5-1 CASSLGKSTDTQYF TGCGCCAGCAGCTTAGGGAAAAGCACAGATACGCAGTATTTT
TRBJ1-5 15 few - TRBV18 CASSQLAGANQPQHF TGTGCCAGCTCACAATTAGCAGGGGCCAATCAGCCCCAGCATTTT
TRBJ1-1 13 few TRBD1 TRBV29-1 CSAQQGGWTEAFF TGCAGCGCCCAACAGGGGGGATGGACTGAAGCTTTCTTT
TRBJ2-7 16 - - TRBV3-1 CASSQDHRTGSYEQYF TGTGCCAGCAGCCAAGATCACCGGACTGGCTCCTACGAGCAGTACTTC
TRBJ2-4 15 few - TRBV7-2 CASSLGSAGGDIQYF TGTGCCAGCAGCTTAGGCTCGGCAGGGGGGGACATTCAGTACTTC
TRBJ2-3 18 few TRBD2 TRBV6-2/TRBV6-3 CASSYGTSRELLKDTQYF TGTGCCAGCAGTTACGGGACGTCGCGGGAGCTTCTCAAAGATACGCAGTATTTT
TRBJ1-1 14 - TRBD1 TRBV15 CATSTRTGETEAFF TGTGCCACCAGTACGAGGACAGGGGAGACTGAAGCTTTCTTT
TRBJ2-2 16 few TRBD1 TRBV5-5 CASSLRGTGNTGELFF TGTGCCAGCAGCTTGCGGGGGACAGGGAACACCGGGGAGCTGTTTTTT
TRBJ1-5 15 few TRBD1 TRBV27 CASSLLTGAGQPQHF TGTGCCAGCAGTTTATTGACAGGGGCGGGGCAGCCCCAGCATTTT
TRBJ2-7 14 - TRBD2 TRBV7-2 CASSFSGRLYEQYF TGTGCCAGCAGCTTTAGCGGGAGACTCTACGAGCAGTACTTC
TRBJ2-3 15 - - TRBV7-9 CASSVGLVSTDTQYF TGTGCCAGCAGCGTGGGTCTAGTTAGCACAGATACGCAGTATTTT
TRBJ2-2 14 - TRBD1 TRBV5-6 CASSWDSHTGELFF TGTGCCAGCAGCTGGGACAGTCACACCGGGGAGCTGTTTTTT
TRBJ2-7 15 few TRBD1 TRBV5-1 CASSLDRPVTYEQYF TGCGCCAGCAGCCTGGACAGGCCAGTTACCTACGAGCAGTACTTC